These 18 T cell receptor beta chains came from one sample sequenced in a study of shared clonotypes between healthy human individuals. The data were produced by immunoSEQ multiplex PCR, yet TCRdb's version contains in-frame clones alone and is incomplete. The repertoire holds 550,000 to 800,000 clones, with about 90% as singletons. The sequenced material came from memory CD8+ T cells from PBMCs. Specified subset: CD45RO+ cells pooled with CCR7-negative TemRA cells. These receptors were obtained from a young man in good health. Some clones in this sample may be carry-over from other donors' samples.

The V gene is TRBV29-1, the J gene TRBJ2-4, with 8 positions matching TRBD1. The CDR3 is made up of 12 amino acids. The V segment lost 6 bases and the J segment 9 bases; nucleotides outside the gene matches: 7. Germline values: CDR1 SQVTM, CDR2 ANQGSEA. This chain's CDR3 is CSVVEQGGIQYF. The CDR3 DNA is TGCAGCGTGGTGGAACAGGGGGGCATTCAGTACTTC.

This clone occurred once. This sequence joins TRBV6-5 and TRBJ2-7; 9 bases agree with TRBD1. Germline V gene data show CDR1 as MNHEY and CDR2 as SVGAGI. V lost 6 bases and J lost 5; bases outside the gene matches: 8. The CDR3 sequence is 14 residues long. The CDR3, as DNA: TGTGCCAGCAGATTAGGGGACAGGGTCAACGAGCAGTACTTC. Translated, it gives CASRLGDRVNEQYF.

The chain carries TRBV7-9 and TRBJ1-2, with TRBD1 identical over 8 bases. In germline, CDR1 is SEHNR, CDR2 FQNEAQ (reference sequence). The V and J ends lost 5 bases and 4 bases, in that order; junction bases with no gene match: 12. The CDR3 length is 16 residues. The CDR3 loop reads CASSLITGQGGYGYTF. The CDR3 DNA is TGTGCCAGCAGCCTCATTACAGGACAGGGAGGCTATGGCTACACCTTC.

CDR3 sequence: CASSRLAGGLEQYF. CDR3 sequence (DNA): TGTGCCAGCAGCCGACTAGCGGGAGGGCTCGAGCAGTACTTC. The rearrangement joins TRBV5-4 to TRBJ2-7, with TRBD2 matching over 14 bases. CDR3 length: 14 residues. J gave up 6 bases and V 4 bases, and 3 bases lay outside the gene matches. Germline CDR1 and CDR2: SGHNT and YYREEE (reference sequence).

The J gene is TRBJ2-7, the V gene TRBV9; TRBD1 aligns across 7 bases. This CDR3 region has 15 residues. J gave up 6 bases and V 4 bases, and 13 bases lay outside the gene matches. Germline assignment: CDR1 SGDLS and CDR2 YYNGEE. CDR3 DNA: TGTGCCAGCAGCCCTGGGACAGATATAGGGACCGAGCAGTACTTC. The encoded protein is CASSPGTDIGTEQYF.

J is TRBJ2-1 and V is TRBV4-2; no firm D call. Germline V gene lookup returns CDR1 LGHNA and CDR2 YNFKEQ. The V end was cut by 1 base, the J end by 5 bases, with 3 bases between. The CDR3 loop spans 12 amino acids. CDR3 residues: CASSQVNNEQFF. The CDR3 nucleotides read TGTGCCAGCAGCCAAGTGAACAATGAGCAGTTCTTC.

The chain combines TRBV7-9 with TRBJ1-4; 10 nucleotides match TRBD1. Germline V CDR1 and CDR2: SEHNR, FQNEAQ (reference sequence). This CDR3 is 13 amino acids long. Trimming removed 6 bases from V and 7 bases from J; junction bases left unmatched: 2. The CDR3 is CASRGDRGEKLFF. The DNA for the CDR3 is TGTGCCAGCAGGGGGGACAGGGGTGAAAAACTGTTTTTT.

The rearrangement links TRBV6-5 to TRBJ2-7; TRBD2 matches 7 bases. The CDR3 is 15 residues long. Germline V lookup: CDR1 MNHEY, CDR2 SVGAGI. Trimming removed 6 bases from V and 0 bases from J; junction bases left unmatched: 8. The CDR3 loop is CASRSPGGSSYEQYF. The CDR3 bases are TGTGCCAGCAGGAGCCCTGGCGGGAGCTCCTACGAGCAGTACTTC.

The chain links TRBV19 to TRBJ1-1; no clear D. Per the germline V gene, CDR1 is LNHDA and CDR2 is SQIVND (reference sequence). This CDR3 spans 12 amino acids. V dropped 9 bases and J dropped 4 bases, with 12 bases sitting between them. In DNA form, the CDR3 reads TGTGCCAGCTCACCGTTGCGCACTGAAGCTTTCTTT. Amino acid sequence: CASSPLRTEAFF.

The chain has TRBV5-4 and TRBJ2-7; a possible D gene is TRBD2 (6 bases). This CDR3 region has 14 residues. Trimming shortened V by 3 bases and J by 0 bases, and 10 bases separated the two germline ends. CDR1 is SGHNT, CDR2 YYREEE, per germline (reference sequence). CDR3 loop: CASSSGLSSYEQYF. The CDR3 nucleotides read TGTGCCAGCAGCTCGGGACTCAGCTCCTACGAGCAGTACTTC. The whole variable domain, filled in from reference TRBV5-4 and TRBJ2-7, reads ETGVTQSPTHLIKTRGQQVTLRCSSQSGHNTVSWYQQALGQGPQFIFQYYREEENGRGNFPPRFSGLQFPNYSSELNVNALELDDSALYLCASSSGLSSYEQYFGPGTRLTVT.

This chain joins TRBV9 and TRBJ2-7; maybe TRBD2 (6 bases). CDR3 length: 14 residues. Trimming removed 2 bases from V and 7 bases from J, with 16 bases in between. In germline, CDR1 is SGDLS, CDR2 YYNGEE. The CDR3 sequence is CASSVGGYGKEQYF. The CDR3 coding sequence is TGTGCCAGCAGCGTGGGAGGTTACGGAAAGGAGCAGTACTTC.

This chain links TRBV7-9 with TRBJ1-4, with no clear D. This CDR3 has 14 residues. Germline-derived CDR1 and CDR2 are SEHNR and FQNEAQ (reference sequence). Trimming removed 4 bases at V and 2 bases at J, with 8 bases between. The CDR3 loop is CASSSGATNEKLFF. The CDR3 DNA reads TGTGCCAGCAGCTCGGGTGCTACTAATGAAAAACTGTTTTTT.

This chain links TRBV9 with TRBJ2-7; 7 nucleotides agree with TRBD1. The CDR3 contains 15 residues. Germline V gene data show CDR1 as SGDLS and CDR2 as YYNGEE. V shed 3 bases and J 1 base; nucleotides not matched to a gene: 7. Written as DNA, the CDR3 is TGTGCCAGCAGCGAGGCCGGGACAGCATCCTACGAGCAGTACTTC. This encodes CASSEAGTASYEQYF.

The rearrangement joins TRBV21-1 to TRBJ2-7; whether TRBD1, the table's D call, matches the DNA was not checked. TRBV21-1 is listed as a pseudogene. The CDR3 sequence is 18 residues long. The CDR3 DNA reads as TGTGCCAGCAGCAGGAAGACAGGGCCCCCCCTTATTCGCCACGAGCAGTACTTC. Translating it yields CASSRKTGPPLIRHEQYF.

The V gene is TRBV28, the J gene TRBJ2-7, with TRBD1 matching 10 bases. Germline lookup yields CDR1 MDHEN and CDR2 SYDVKM. The V segment lost 5 bases and the J segment 3 bases; nucleotides outside the gene matches: 4. The CDR3 is made up of 14 amino acids. CDR3 sequence: CASSTGQGYYEQYF. The CDR3 bases are TGTGCCAGCAGTACGGGACAGGGGTACTACGAGCAGTACTTC. Combining the CDR3 with reference TRBV28 and TRBJ2-7 gives the whole variable domain DVKVTQSSRYLVKRTGEKVFLECVQDMDHENMFWYRQDPGLGLRLIYFSYDVKMKEKGDIPEGYSVSREKKERFSLILESASTNQTSMYLCASSTGQGYYEQYFGPGTRLTVT.

The gene calls are TRBV19 and TRBJ2-5; D perhaps matches TRBD2 (5 bases). Between the trimmed V and J ends, which lost 5 bases and 5 bases, there was a span of 12 bases. Germline CDR1 is LNHDA and CDR2 is SQIVND (reference sequence). This CDR3 comprises 13 residues. CDR3 DNA sequence: TGTGCCAGTAGTGGAGGATTATGGGAGACCCAGTACTTC. It translates to CASSGGLWETQYF.

V and J are TRBV5-8 and TRBJ2-7; D is unclear. Germline V gene sequence: CDR1 SGHTS, CDR2 YDEGEE. Trimming took off 0 bases at V and 2 bases at J, with 12 bases between the two ends. CDR3 size: 15 residues. CDR3: CASSLAHREPYEQYF. The CDR3 DNA follows: TGTGCCAGCAGCTTGGCCCACAGAGAACCCTACGAGCAGTACTTC.

This clone occurred a few times. V is TRBV5-8 and J is TRBJ2-3; D gene uncertain. V was pared by 2 bases and J by 5 bases, with 12 bases between. CDR3 length equals 14 residues. CDR1 is SGHTS and CDR2 is YDEGEE in the germline V gene. CDR3 sequence (DNA): TGTGCCAGCAGCTTATATATACCGGGAGATACGCAGTATTTT. Its protein is CASSLYIPGDTQYF.